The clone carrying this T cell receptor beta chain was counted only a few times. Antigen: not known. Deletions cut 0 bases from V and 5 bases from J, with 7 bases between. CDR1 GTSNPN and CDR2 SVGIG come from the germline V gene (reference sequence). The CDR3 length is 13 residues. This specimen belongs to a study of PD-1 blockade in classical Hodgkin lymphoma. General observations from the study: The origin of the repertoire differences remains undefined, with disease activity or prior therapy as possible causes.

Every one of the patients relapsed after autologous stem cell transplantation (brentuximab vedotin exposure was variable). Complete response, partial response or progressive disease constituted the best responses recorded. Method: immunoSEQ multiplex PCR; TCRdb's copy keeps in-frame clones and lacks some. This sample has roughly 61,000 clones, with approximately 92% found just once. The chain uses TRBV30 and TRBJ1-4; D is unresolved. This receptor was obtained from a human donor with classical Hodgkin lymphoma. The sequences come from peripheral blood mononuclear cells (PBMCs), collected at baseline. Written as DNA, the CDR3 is TGTGCCTGGAGTGTACAGCGAAATGAAAAACTGTTTTTT. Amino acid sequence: CAWSVQRNEKLFF. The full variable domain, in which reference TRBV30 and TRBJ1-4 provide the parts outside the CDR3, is SQTIHQWPATLVQPVGSPLSLECTVEGTSNPNLYWYRQAAGRGLQLLFYSVGIGQISSEVPQNLSASRPQDRQFILSSKKLLLSDSGFYLCAWSVQRNEKLFFGSGTQLSVL.